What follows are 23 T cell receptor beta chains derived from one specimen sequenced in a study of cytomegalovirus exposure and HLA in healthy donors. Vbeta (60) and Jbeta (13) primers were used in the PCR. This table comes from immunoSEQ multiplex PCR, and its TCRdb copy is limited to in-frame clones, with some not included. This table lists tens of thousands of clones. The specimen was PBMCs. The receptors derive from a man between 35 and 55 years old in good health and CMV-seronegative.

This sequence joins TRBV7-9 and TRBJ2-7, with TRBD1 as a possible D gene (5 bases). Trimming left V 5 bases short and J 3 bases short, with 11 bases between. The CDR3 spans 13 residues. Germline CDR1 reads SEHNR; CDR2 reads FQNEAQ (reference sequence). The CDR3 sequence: CASSPRTRYEQYF. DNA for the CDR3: TGTGCCAGCAGCCCCCGGACACGCTACGAGCAGTACTTC.

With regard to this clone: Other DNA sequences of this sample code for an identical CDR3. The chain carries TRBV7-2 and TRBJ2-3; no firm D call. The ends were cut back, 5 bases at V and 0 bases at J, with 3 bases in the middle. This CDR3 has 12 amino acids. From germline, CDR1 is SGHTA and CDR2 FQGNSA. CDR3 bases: TGTGCCAGCAGCCTGAGCACAGATACGCAGTATTTT. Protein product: CASSLSTDTQYF.

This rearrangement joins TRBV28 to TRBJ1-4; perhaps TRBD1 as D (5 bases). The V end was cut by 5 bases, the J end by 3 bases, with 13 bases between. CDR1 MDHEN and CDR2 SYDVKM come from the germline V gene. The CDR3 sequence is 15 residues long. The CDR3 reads CASSAPIGANEKLFF. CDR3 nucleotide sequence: TGTGCCAGCAGTGCCCCTATAGGGGCTAATGAAAAACTGTTTTTT.

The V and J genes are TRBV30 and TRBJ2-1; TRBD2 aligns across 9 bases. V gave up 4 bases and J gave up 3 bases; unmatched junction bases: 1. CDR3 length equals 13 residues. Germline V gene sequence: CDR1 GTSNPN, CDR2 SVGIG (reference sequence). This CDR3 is CAWTSGNYNEQFF. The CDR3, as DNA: TGTGCCTGGACTAGCGGGAACTACAATGAGCAGTTCTTC.

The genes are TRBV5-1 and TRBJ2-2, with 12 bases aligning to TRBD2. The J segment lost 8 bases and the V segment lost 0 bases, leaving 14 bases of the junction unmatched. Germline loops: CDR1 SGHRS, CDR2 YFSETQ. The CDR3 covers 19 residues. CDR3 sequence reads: CASSLDGPASGGATGELFF. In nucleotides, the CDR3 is TGCGCCAGCAGCTTGGACGGCCCGGCTAGCGGGGGGGCTACGGGGGAGCTGTTTTTT.

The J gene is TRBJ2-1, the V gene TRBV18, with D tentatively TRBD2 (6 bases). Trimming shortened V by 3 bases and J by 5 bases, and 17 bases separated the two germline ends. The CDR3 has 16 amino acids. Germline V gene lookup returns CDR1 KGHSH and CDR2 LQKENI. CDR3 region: CASSPGLGRGNNEQFF. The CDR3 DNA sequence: TGTGCCAGCTCACCGGGACTCGGTCGGGGTAACAATGAGCAGTTCTTC.

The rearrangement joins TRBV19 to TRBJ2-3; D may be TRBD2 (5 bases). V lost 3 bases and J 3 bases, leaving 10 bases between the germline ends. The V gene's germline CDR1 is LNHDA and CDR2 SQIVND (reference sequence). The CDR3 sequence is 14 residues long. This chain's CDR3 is CASSIGPGTDTQYF. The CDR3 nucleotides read TGTGCCAGTAGTATCGGGCCGGGGACAGATACGCAGTATTTT.

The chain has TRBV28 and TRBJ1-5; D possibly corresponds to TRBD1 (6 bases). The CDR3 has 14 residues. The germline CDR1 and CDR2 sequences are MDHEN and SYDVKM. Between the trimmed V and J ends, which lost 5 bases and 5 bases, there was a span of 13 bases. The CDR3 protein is CASSPAGQYQPQHF. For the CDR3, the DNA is TGTGCCAGCAGTCCCGCAGGACAGTATCAGCCCCAGCATTTT. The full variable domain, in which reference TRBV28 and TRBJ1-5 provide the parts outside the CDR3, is DVKVTQSSRYLVKRTGEKVFLECVQDMDHENMFWYRQDPGLGLRLIYFSYDVKMKEKGDIPEGYSVSREKKERFSLILESASTNQTSMYLCASSPAGQYQPQHFGDGTRLSIL.

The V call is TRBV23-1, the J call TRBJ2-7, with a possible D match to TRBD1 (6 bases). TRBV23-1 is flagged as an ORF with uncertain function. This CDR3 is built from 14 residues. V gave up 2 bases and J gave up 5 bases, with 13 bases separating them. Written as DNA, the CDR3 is TGCGCCAGCAGTCAAAGGGGGAAGTTCGACGAGCAGTACTTC. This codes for CASSQRGKFDEQYF.

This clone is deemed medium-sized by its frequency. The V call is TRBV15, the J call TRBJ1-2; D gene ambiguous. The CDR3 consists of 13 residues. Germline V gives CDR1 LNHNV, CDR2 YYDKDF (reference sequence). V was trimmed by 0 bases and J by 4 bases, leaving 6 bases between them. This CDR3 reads CATSREGGYGYTF. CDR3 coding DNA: TGTGCCACCAGCAGAGAAGGCGGCTATGGCTACACCTTC.

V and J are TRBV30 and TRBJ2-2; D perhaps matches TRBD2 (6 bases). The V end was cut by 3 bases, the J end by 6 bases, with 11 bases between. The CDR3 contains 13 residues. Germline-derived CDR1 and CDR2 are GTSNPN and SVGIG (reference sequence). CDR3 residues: CAWSNGGSGELFF. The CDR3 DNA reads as TGTGCCTGGAGCAACGGGGGTTCCGGGGAGCTGTTTTTT.

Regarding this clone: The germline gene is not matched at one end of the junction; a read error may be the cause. CDR3 amino acids: CASSLDTGELFF. The CDR3 coding sequence is TGCGCCAGCAGCTTGGACACAGGGGAGCTGTTTTTT. The chain carries TRBV5-1 and TRBJ2-2; no reliable D call. The CDR3 has 12 amino acids. Germline V gene lookup returns CDR1 SGHRS and CDR2 YFSETQ.

The CDR3 loop reads CAISGRAEGNYGYTF. CDR3 in DNA: TGTGCCATCAGTGGCAGGGCTGAAGGAAACTATGGCTACACCTTC. The rearrangement joins TRBV10-3 to TRBJ1-2; a weak D match, TRBD1 (5 bases). The CDR3 runs 15 residues. In germline, CDR1 is ENHRY, CDR2 SYGVKD. Trimming pared 4 bases from V and 2 bases from J, leaving 14 bases between.

The CDR3 loop reads CATTSPGDYEQYF. The CDR3 DNA reads as TGCGCCACGACTAGCCCCGGTGACTACGAGCAGTACTTC. The chain combines TRBV10-2 with TRBJ2-7, with 7 bases aligning to TRBD2. V shed 10 bases, J shed 3 bases, and the junction held 9 bases outside the gene matches. Looked up from germline, CDR1 is WSHSY and CDR2 is SAAADI. The CDR3 runs 13 residues.

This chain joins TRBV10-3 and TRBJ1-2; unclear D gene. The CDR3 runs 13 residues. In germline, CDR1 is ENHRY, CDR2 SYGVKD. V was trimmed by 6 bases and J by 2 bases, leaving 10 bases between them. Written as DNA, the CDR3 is TGTGCCATCAGCCCGACGGGGAACTATGGCTACACCTTC. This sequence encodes CAISPTGNYGYTF.

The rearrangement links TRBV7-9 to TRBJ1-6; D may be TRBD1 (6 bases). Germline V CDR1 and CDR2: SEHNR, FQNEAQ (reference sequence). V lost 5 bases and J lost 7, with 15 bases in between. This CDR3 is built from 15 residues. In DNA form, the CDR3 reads TGTGCCAGCAGCCCAGGGGTCAATGGGAATTCACCCCTCCACTTT. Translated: CASSPGVNGNSPLHF.

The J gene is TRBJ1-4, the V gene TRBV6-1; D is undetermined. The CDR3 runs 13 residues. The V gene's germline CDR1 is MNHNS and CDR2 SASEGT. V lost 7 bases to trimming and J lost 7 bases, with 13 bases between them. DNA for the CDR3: TGTGCCAGCATTGAGACAAGGTCTGAAAAACTGTTTTTT. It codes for CASIETRSEKLFF.

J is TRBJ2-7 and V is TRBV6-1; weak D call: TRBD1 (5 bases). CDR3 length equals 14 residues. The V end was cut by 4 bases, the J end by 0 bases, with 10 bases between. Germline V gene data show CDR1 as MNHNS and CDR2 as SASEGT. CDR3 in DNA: TGTGCCAGCAGTGCCCAGGGAAGCTCCTACGAGCAGTACTTC. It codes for CASSAQGSSYEQYF.

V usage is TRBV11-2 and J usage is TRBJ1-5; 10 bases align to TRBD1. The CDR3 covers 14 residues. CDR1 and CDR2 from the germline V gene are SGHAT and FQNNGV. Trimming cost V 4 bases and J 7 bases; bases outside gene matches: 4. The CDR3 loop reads CASSSTGGDQPQHF. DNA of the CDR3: TGTGCCAGCAGCTCGACAGGGGGCGACCAGCCCCAGCATTTT.

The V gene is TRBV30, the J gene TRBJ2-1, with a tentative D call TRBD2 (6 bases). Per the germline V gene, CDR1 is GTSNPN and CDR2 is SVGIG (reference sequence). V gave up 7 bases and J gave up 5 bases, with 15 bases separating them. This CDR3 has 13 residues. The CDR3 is CAYKGDSDNEQFF. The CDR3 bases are TGTGCCTACAAAGGGGACTCGGACAATGAGCAGTTCTTC.

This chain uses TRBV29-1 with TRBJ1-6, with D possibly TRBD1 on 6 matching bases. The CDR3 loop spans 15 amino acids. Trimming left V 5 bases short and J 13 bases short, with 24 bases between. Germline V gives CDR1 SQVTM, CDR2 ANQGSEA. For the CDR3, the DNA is TGCAGCGTTCAGGAGGGTGGGGGGGACAACGCTCCCCTCCACTTT. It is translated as CSVQEGGGDNAPLHF.

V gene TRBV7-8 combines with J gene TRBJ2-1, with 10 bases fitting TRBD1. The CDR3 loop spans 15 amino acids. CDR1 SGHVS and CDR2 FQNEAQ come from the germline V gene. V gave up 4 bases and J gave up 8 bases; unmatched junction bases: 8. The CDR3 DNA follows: TGTGCCAGCAGCTCTGGACAGGGGGTGAACTATGAGCAGTTCTTC. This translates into CASSSGQGVNYEQFF.

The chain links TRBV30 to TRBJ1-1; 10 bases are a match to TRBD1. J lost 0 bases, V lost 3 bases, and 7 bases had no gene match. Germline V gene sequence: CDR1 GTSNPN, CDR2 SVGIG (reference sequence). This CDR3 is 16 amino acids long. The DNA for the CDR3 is TGTGCCTGGAGACCGGGACAGGGGTCCATGAACACTGAAGCTTTCTTT. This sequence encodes CAWRPGQGSMNTEAFF.